The rows below give T cell receptor beta chains drawn from one sample of a study of blood T cell repertoires in COVID-19. Repertoires were generated with immunoSEQ multiplex PCR, while TCRdb's copy carries only in-frame clones and drops some. The table records about 38,000 clones, over 75% of them present only once. Sequenced sample: peripheral blood. Receptors were obtained from a man between 70 and 80 years old with active COVID-19. Each CDR3 is given with its conserved first and last residue. A D gene is named only where the DNA matches it firmly. The size entry is marked missing in some rows and otherwise reads once, few, many or a size class.

size | D | J | V | CDR3 | DNA
- | TRBD2 | TRBJ2-7 | TRBV5-5 | CASSLGLAVSSYEQYF | TGTGCCAGCAGCTTGGGGCTAGCGGTGAGCTCCTACGAGCAGTACTTC
- | TRBD2 | TRBJ2-7 | TRBV27 | CASRSKQRGETYEQYF | TGTGCCAGCAGATCAAAACAGCGGGGGGAAACCTACGAGCAGTACTTC
- | TRBD1 | TRBJ2-7 | TRBV28 | CASSDRTGGGGLYEQYF | TGTGCCAGCAGTGACAGGACAGGGGGAGGTGGACTTTACGAGCAGTACTTC
- | - | TRBJ2-3 | TRBV5-1 | CASQGSGLRTDTQYF | TGCGCCAGCCAGGGGTCCGGACTGCGCACAGATACGCAGTATTTT
- | TRBD2 | TRBJ2-3 | TRBV7-2 | CASSLAAGGLKAAQYF | TGTGCCAGCAGCTTAGCAGCGGGAGGGCTAAAGGCGGCGCAGTATTTT
- | TRBD2 | TRBJ2-5 | TRBV18 | CASSPPGLAGGSSETQYF | TGTGCCAGCTCACCACCGGGACTAGCGGGAGGGTCTTCGGAGACCCAGTACTTC
- | - | TRBJ2-5 | TRBV19 | CASSRTADETQYF | TGTGCCAGTAGCAGGACAGCGGACGAGACCCAGTACTTC
- | TRBD2 | TRBJ2-7 | TRBV4-3 | CASSQILSQAGAGYEQYF | TGCGCCAGCAGCCAAATTTTGTCCCAAGCGGGAGCGGGTTACGAGCAGTACTTC
- | - | TRBJ1-1 | TRBV19 | CATKRGGTEAFF | TGTGCCACCAAGAGGGGGGGCACTGAAGCTTTCTTT
- | TRBD1 | TRBJ1-4 | TRBV10-3 | CAISERGQNEKLFF | TGTGCCATCAGTGAAAGGGGACAGAATGAAAAACTGTTTTTT
- | TRBD1 | TRBJ2-7 | TRBV5-4 | CASSLTSPGTAYQQYF | TGTGCCAGCAGCTTGACGTCTCCCGGGACAGCATACCAGCAGTACTTC
- | - | TRBJ2-3 | TRBV4-2 | CASSQDLTRTQYF | TGTGCCAGCAGCCAAGATCTGACTAGGACGCAGTATTTT
- | - | TRBJ1-5 | TRBV2 | CASSDTGSGQPQHF | TGTGCTAGCAGCGACACAGGGTCCGGTCAGCCCCAGCATTTT
- | - | TRBJ2-2 | TRBV9 | CASSLSGPGSQGTGELFF | TGTGCCAGCAGCCTAAGTGGACCGGGATCGCAAGGGACCGGGGAGCTGTTTTTT
- | TRBD2 | TRBJ2-3 | TRBV4-1 | CASSQPTRGRMDTQYF | TGCGCCAGCAGCCAACCCACTCGCGGGAGGATGGATACGCAGTATTTT
- | - | TRBJ1-2 | TRBV9 | CASSVDGHAANYGYTF | TGTGCCAGCAGCGTAGACGGACACGCTGCTAACTATGGCTACACCTTC
- | TRBD1 | TRBJ1-4 | TRBV28 | CASSKTGGVEKLFF | TGTGCCAGCAGTAAGACAGGGGGTGTAGAAAAACTGTTTTTT
- | - | TRBJ2-7 | TRBV27 | CASSLSRIARVYEQYF | TGTGCCAGCAGTTTATCCCGAATCGCGAGGGTCTACGAGCAGTACTTC
- | TRBD1 | TRBJ2-2 | TRBV7-2 | CASKWDRGRTGELFF | TGTGCCAGCAAATGGGACAGGGGGCGCACCGGGGAGCTGTTTTTT
few | - | TRBJ1-1 | TRBV6-6 | CASRTSGAMNTEAFF | TGTGCCAGCAGAACTTCAGGGGCCATGAACACTGAAGCTTTCTTT
- | TRBD2 | TRBJ2-1 | TRBV28 | CASSGLAGGSEQFF | TGTGCCAGCAGTGGACTAGCGGGGGGGAGTGAGCAGTTCTTC
- | - | TRBJ2-5 | TRBV15 | CATSRQGETQYF | TGTGCCACCAGCAGACAGGGGGAGACCCAGTACTTC
few | - | TRBJ1-6 | TRBV5-6 | CASSLGPGGRNSPLHF | TGTGCCAGCAGCTTGGGCCCAGGAGGGAGGAATTCACCCCTCCACTTT
once | - | TRBJ2-7 | TRBV6-5 | CASSYSGDTSYEQYF | TGTGCCAGCAGTTACTCAGGGGATACTTCCTACGAGCAGTACTTC
- | TRBD2 | TRBJ2-3 | TRBV13 | CASSLPAGGPDTQYF | TGTGCCAGCAGCCTACCAGCGGGAGGACCGGATACGCAGTATTTT
- | TRBD2 | TRBJ2-5 | TRBV20-1 | CSASQWASGIPGETQYF | TGCAGTGCTAGTCAGTGGGCTAGCGGGATCCCCGGGGAGACCCAGTACTTC
- | TRBD1 | TRBJ2-7 | TRBV5-1 | CASSSQDRDREEQYF | TGCGCCAGCAGCTCACAGGACAGGGACAGGGAGGAGCAGTACTTC